A selection of T cell receptor beta chains follows, all from one sample in a study of T cells in narcolepsy. Assay used: immunoSEQ multiplex PCR; TCRdb lists only in-frame clones, some missing. The sample yields about 3,400 clones, 55% to 65% seen once. Sequencing input: CD45RA- memory CD8+ T cells from PBMCs. The receptor source for this set is a human donor with narcolepsy. The CDR3 runs from the conserved cysteine through the conserved F or W. A D gene is named only where the DNA matches it firmly. Only part of the rows carry a size: once, few, many, or a class if the clone is expanded.

j_call clone_size v_call d_call cdr3_nt cdr3_aa
TRBJ1-1 medium-sized TRBV6-5 - TGTGCCAGCAGTTTAGGGGGGAACACTGAAGCTTTCTTT CASSLGGNTEAFF
TRBJ2-5 - TRBV18 - TGTGCCAGCTCACCACGGGGAACACTAATACAAGAGACCCAGTACTTC CASSPRGTLIQETQYF
TRBJ1-5 - TRBV2 - TGTGCCAGCAGGGCCTTGGGGGTTAGCGATCAGCCCCAGCATTTT CASRALGVSDQPQHF
TRBJ1-4 - TRBV2 TRBD1 TGTGCCAGCAGCTGGACAGGGGGCGGGAATGAAAAACTGTTTTTT CASSWTGGGNEKLFF
TRBJ2-3 once TRBV6-4 - TGTGCCAGCAGTGACAACGGGGAGAGCACAGATACGCAGTATTTT CASSDNGESTDTQYF
TRBJ2-7 - TRBV7-9 TRBD2 TGTGCCAGCAGGCCACTAGCGGGGGACCCCTACGAGCAGTACTTC CASRPLAGDPYEQYF
TRBJ2-5 - TRBV5-8 TRBD2 TGTGCCAGCAGCCCTCGGGGGGGTGGAGAGACCCAGTACTTC CASSPRGGGETQYF
TRBJ2-1 few TRBV5-4 - TGTGCCAGCAGCCCGGAGACTGATGAGCAGTTCTTC CASSPETDEQFF
TRBJ2-7 - TRBV27 - TGTGCCAGCAGTCCAAACCAGGGAATTAACTACGAGCAGTACTTC CASSPNQGINYEQYF
TRBJ1-6 - TRBV7-2 - TGTGCCAGCAGCTTAGGACAATTGGCTAGTCCCCTCCACTTT CASSLGQLASPLHF
TRBJ1-3 few TRBV5-1 - TGTGCCAGCAGCCGGGGACTATACTCCGGAAACACCATATATTTT CASSRGLYSGNTIYF
TRBJ1-2 - TRBV27 TRBD1 TGTGCCAGCAGTTCACAAAGGACAGGGAGGCTCTATGGCTACACCTTC CASSSQRTGRLYGYTF
TRBJ2-3 - TRBV4-1 - TGCGCCAGCAGCCCCAGCTTTCCTAGCACAGATACGCAGTATTTT CASSPSFPSTDTQYF
TRBJ1-5 - TRBV2 TRBD1 TGTGCCAGCAGGACGACAGGGTACAATCAGCCCCAGCATTTT CASRTTGYNQPQHF
TRBJ1-1 - TRBV23-1 - TGCGCCAGCAGCTCACAGGGCCCCTCGGACACTGAAGCTTTCTTT CASSSQGPSDTEAFF
TRBJ2-5 - TRBV7-8 - TGTGCCAGCAGCTTTGGGCAGGGCGCTCTTAGGACGCAAGAGACCCAGTACTTC CASSFGQGALRTQETQYF
TRBJ1-5 - TRBV7-9 TRBD1 TGTGCCAGCAGCTCCGGGACAGGTGGGAATCAGCCCCAGCATTTT CASSSGTGGNQPQHF
TRBJ1-1 - TRBV9 - TGTGCCAGCAGCGTGGGGGGGACTGAAGCTTTCTTT CASSVGGTEAFF
TRBJ1-1 - TRBV5-4 - TGTGCCAGCAGCGATACAGTGGCTCGAGAGGCTGAAGCTTTCTTT CASSDTVAREAEAFF
TRBJ1-2 - TRBV11-2 - TGCGCCAGCAGCCAAGAGCAGGGTTCCGTCCTTGGCTACACCTTC CASSQEQGSVLGYTF
TRBJ2-7 - TRBV7-9 - TGTGCCAGCAGGTTGGGGAGGTCCTACGAGCAGTACTTC CASRLGRSYEQYF
TRBJ2-1 - TRBV7-3 - TGTGCCAGCAGGGGTGGCGCAGAGTCCTACAATGAGCAGTTCTTC CASRGGAESYNEQFF
TRBJ1-5 - TRBV4-3 - TGCGCCAGCAGCCAAGTCATGGTTGGGCAGCCCCAGCATTTT CASSQVMVGQPQHF
TRBJ2-3 - TRBV6-1 TRBD2 TGTGCCAGCAGTGAAGAGACGCGGGGGGCAAGGCTGGATACGCAGTATTTT CASSEETRGARLDTQYF
TRBJ2-7 - TRBV6-1 TRBD2 TGTGCCAGCACTCTGGGGGACTACGCCTACGAGCAGTACTTC CASTLGDYAYEQYF
TRBJ1-3 - TRBV5-5 - TGTGCCAGCAGCTTGGGATGGGGAAACACCATATATTTT CASSLGWGNTIYF
TRBJ2-1 - TRBV5-1 - TGCGCCAGCAGCTTGGACGGGTACAATGAGCAGTTCTTC CASSLDGYNEQFF
TRBJ2-3 large TRBV6-5 - TGTGCCAGCAGTTACTCGAGTGGGTGGGGAGCAGATACGCAGTATTTT CASSYSSGWGADTQYF